Each of the 8 T cell receptor beta chains below was sequenced from the same sample in a study of blood T cell repertoires in COVID-19. Here immunoSEQ multiplex PCR was the method, and the copy in TCRdb shows in-frame clones only, minus some. Among approximately 7,000 clones, nearly 90% were seen once, and the ten largest hold around 23%. The sequenced sample consisted of peripheral blood. The receptors derive from a human donor in a cohort sampled during active COVID-19.

This sequence joins TRBV3-1 (or the pseudogene TRBV3-2) and TRBJ2-1; 11 nucleotides align to TRBD2. The germline V gene encodes CDR1 LGHDT and CDR2 YNNKEL (reference sequence). The CDR3 totals 16 residues. The V gene end was trimmed by 0 bases and the J gene end by 4 bases; junction bases not matched to a gene: 2. The CDR3 spells CASSQDSGGVYNEQFF. In DNA form, the CDR3 reads TGTGCCAGCAGCCAAGATAGCGGGGGGGTTTACAATGAGCAGTTCTTC.

This clone was observed a single time. The rearrangement uses TRBV7-9 and TRBJ2-1; D not certain. This CDR3 spans 14 amino acids. V was shortened by 4 bases and J by 0 bases, with 7 bases between the two germline ends. CDR1 is SEHNR and CDR2 is FQNEAQ in the germline V gene (reference sequence). The CDR3 DNA follows: TGTGCCAGCAGCTCCCCGGGCTCCTACAATGAGCAGTTCTTC. Amino acid sequence: CASSSPGSYNEQFF.

The V and J genes are TRBV19 and TRBJ2-1; D possibly corresponds to TRBD2 (5 bases). CDR3 length: 16 amino acids. V was trimmed by 2 bases and J by 3 bases, leaving 14 bases between them. CDR1 LNHDA and CDR2 SQIVND come from the germline V gene (reference sequence). CDR3 sequence: CASSILGRRNYNEQFF. As DNA, the CDR3 is TGTGCCAGTAGTATACTAGGGCGGAGGAACTACAATGAGCAGTTCTTC.

As for this clone: Mismatch with germline at one junction end may stem from a read error. The J gene is TRBJ1-5, the V gene TRBV3-1 (or the pseudogene TRBV3-2), with D uncertain. The germline V gene encodes CDR1 LGHDT and CDR2 YNNKEL (reference sequence). This CDR3 is built from 14 residues. The CDR3 here is CASSQEPPGPTPAF. Written as DNA, the CDR3 is TGTGCCAGCAGCCAAGAACCCCCGGGTCCCACCCCAGCATTT.

The chain employs TRBV28 and TRBJ1-6; D is possibly TRBD1 (6 bases). The germline CDR1 and CDR2 sequences are MDHEN and SYDVKM. Trimming removed 2 bases at V and 5 bases at J, with 13 bases between. This CDR3 spans 16 amino acids. The CDR3 DNA follows: TGTGCCAGCAGTTTACAGGGGCCCGCTCATAATTCACCCCTCCACTTT. Its protein is CASSLQGPAHNSPLHF.

V is TRBV5-4 and J is TRBJ2-7; weak D call: TRBD2 (5 bases). CDR3 length: 14 amino acids. V was shortened by 5 bases and J by 3 bases, with 15 bases between the two germline ends. Germline-derived CDR1 and CDR2 are SGHNT and YYREEE (reference sequence). The DNA of the CDR3 is TGTGCCAGCAGGGTCGGGATCTCTGACTACGAGCAGTACTTC. Translating gives CASRVGISDYEQYF.

This clone occurred once. The chain has TRBV5-5 and TRBJ2-7; TRBD1 matches at 8 bases. The junction had 10 bases not matched to a gene; V was cut back by 5 bases and J by 3 bases. Per germline, CDR1 SGHKS and CDR2 YYEKEE (reference sequence). The CDR3 length is 15 residues. CDR3 sequence: CASRNGQGDYYEQYF. The CDR3 bases are TGTGCCAGCAGAAATGGACAGGGCGACTACTACGAGCAGTACTTC. The whole variable domain, remainder taken from reference TRBV5-5 and TRBJ2-7, is DAGVTQSPTHLIKTRGQQVTLRCSPISGHKSVSWYQQVLGQGPQFIFQYYEKEERGRGNFPDRFSARQFPNYSSELNVNALLLGDSALYLCASRNGQGDYYEQYFGPGTRLTVT.

This chain joins TRBV6-2 or TRBV6-3 and TRBJ1-2; 8 bases align to TRBD1. This CDR3 region has 15 residues. Germline loops: CDR1 MNHEY, CDR2 SVGEGT. J lost 0 bases, V lost 5 bases, and 5 bases had no gene match. The CDR3 here is CASSRPGQANYGYTF. In nucleotides, the CDR3 is TGTGCCAGCAGTAGGCCGGGACAGGCTAACTATGGCTACACCTTC.